Included here is one TCR beta chain sequence, with context. As yet, its antigen is unknown. This specimen comes from a study of cytomegalovirus exposure and HLA in healthy donors. The study, taken as a whole, reports: Within an earlier analysis, most TCR beta V segments proved productive either about 90% or about 30% of the time. Reports indicate that TCR beta sequences accurately predicted the HLA-A and HLA-B alleles of most subjects. CMV serostatus was the only recorded immune exposure for donors.

The V gene's germline CDR1 is SGDLS and CDR2 YYNGEE. Trimming shortened V by 0 bases and J by 0 bases, and 10 bases separated the two germline ends. This CDR3 has 16 residues. The PCR employed 60 Vbeta primers together with 13 Jbeta primers. TCRdb's table, derived via immunoSEQ multiplex PCR, lists solely in-frame clones and lacks some. The sample lists about 160,000 clones; 65% to 85% were seen once. The TCR was taken from a woman aged 18-30 years in good health and CMV-seronegative. The rearrangement joins TRBV9 to TRBJ2-1; D may be TRBD2 (5 bases). The sample consisted of PBMCs. The CDR3 sequence: CASSVVEGSSYNEQFF. Written as DNA, the CDR3 is TGTGCCAGCAGCGTAGTCGAAGGGAGCTCCTACAATGAGCAGTTCTTC.